This T cell receptor (beta chain) derives from a study of cytotoxic CD8 clonotypes in ibrutinib-treated CLL. Study summary: The patient breakdown showed approximately 11 relapsed/refractory and roughly 14 treatment-naive cases, with some 17 IGHV unmutated. Mean yields were 255,043 productive templates and about 97,000 productive rearrangements per sample. Regarding the study as a whole: At progression, clonality fell back toward baseline after rising at ibrutinib response.

Of note for this clone: Its antigen is not known.

There are 14 residues in the CDR3. J lost 4 bases, V lost 6 bases, and 4 bases had no gene match. Germline values: CDR1 SGHTA, CDR2 FQGNSA. Assay: immunoSEQ multiplex PCR; the TCRdb copy retains only in-frame clones and omits some. The data show about 120,000 clones, 55% to 75% seen once. V gene TRBV7-2 combines with J gene TRBJ2-2; the match to TRBD1 covers 8 bases. This specimen consisted of PBMCs, obtained after 24 months of ibrutinib treatment. This TCR derives from a human donor with chronic lymphocytic leukemia. The CDR3 region is CASRQTGGTGELFF. The DNA of the CDR3 is TGTGCCAGCAGACAAACAGGGGGCACCGGGGAGCTGTTTTTT.